The sequence of this TCR beta chain was determined in a study of cytomegalovirus exposure and HLA in healthy donors. Study-wide results and limits: Most CMV-associated TCR beta chains appeared HLA-restricted in a later analysis. It was in a later analysis that TCR association rates were seen to vary by HLA locus, highest for DRB1 and lowest for HLA-C.

Remarks on this clone: Its cognate antigen is unknown.

This CDR3 region has 15 residues. V was pared by 6 bases and J by 7 bases, with 19 bases between. Germline CDR1 reads MNHEY; CDR2 reads SVGAGI. The PCR contained 60 Vbeta and 13 Jbeta primers. The repertoire was sequenced with immunoSEQ multiplex PCR; TCRdb's copy has only in-frame clones and lacks some. The table records around 120,000 clones, approximately 80% of them present only once. This chain uses TRBV6-5 with TRBJ1-5; tentatively, D is TRBD1 (6 bases). The clonotype originates from a middle-aged man in good health and CMV-seropositive. Specimen: PBMCs. The CDR3 reads CASSPTGSLDQPQHF. The DNA of the CDR3 is TGTGCCAGCAGCCCTACAGGGTCCCTCGACCAGCCCCAGCATTTT.